This TCR beta chain was retrieved from a study of response to subunit inactivated influenza vaccine (dated by TCRdb to 2016 to 2019). General notes on the study: Deep quantitative profiling of the T cell receptor repertoire was used in the study to follow responses to a trivalent subunit inactivated influenza vaccine.

Library preparation employed RT-PCR. Sequenced using an Illumina HiSeq 2500. TCRdb reanalyzed the raw reads on its own, using fastp at Q25 for trimming and MiXCR for clone calling, and kept in-frame beta chains. Under each unique CDR3 protein, matching rows form one entry showing the most common genes and DNA. The sample table records about 540,000 distinct CDR3 sequences; 14% of these occur just once. Of the sample, 11% falls within the top ten clones. This clonotype was detected ten times or more. What antigen it recognizes has not been identified. No base quality values were provided; no much bigger clone lies one nucleotide off. Summary of the overall study and its limitations: The authors suggested that each seasonal influenza vaccination may recruit only a limited number of new T cells.

The V and J ends are trimmed by 7 bases and 2 bases, leaving 18 bases between them. Sequences SNHLY (CDR1) and FYNNEI (CDR2) are obtained from the germline V gene. The CDR3 holds 16 amino acids from the cysteine to the phenylalanine. Solely the CDR3 DNA is kept, with 48 bases framed from the first base. The rearrangement joined TRBV2 to TRBJ1-5; a tentative D call is TRBD1 (5 bases match). This material consisted of PBMCs from blood, taken approximately 12 days after vaccination. This TCR came from a man aged 50-60 years who received an inactivated influenza vaccine. Donor details come from another sample of the same person, matched by shared clones. The sequenced DNA is TGTGCCAGCACCTTATACGGTCTCAGGGGCAATCAGCCCCAGCATTTT. It specifies CASTLYGLRGNQPQHF. Full variable domain (CDR3 extended with the reference TRBV2 and TRBJ1-5 proteins): EPEVTQTPSHQVTQMGQEVILRCVPISNHLYFYWYRQILGQKVEFLVSFYNNEISEKSEIFDDQFSVERPDGSNFTLKIRSTKLEDSAMYFCASTLYGLRGNQPQHFGDGTRLSIL.